This T cell receptor beta chain is from a study of shared clonotypes between healthy human individuals. Libraries were prepared by immunoSEQ multiplex PCR; TCRdb keeps only in-frame clonotypes and omits some of them. The sample lists about 680,000 clones; 74% were seen once. Healthy adults negative for HIV, lacking recent acute infections or vaccinations, served as donors. Germline CDR1 WNHNN, CDR2 SYGVQD (reference sequence). Unmatched junction bases numbered 3, after V lost 6 bases and J lost 2 bases. The CDR3 runs to 14 residues. This clonotype was obtained from a woman in her 30s in good health. This chain joins TRBV10-1 and TRBJ1-4, with 7 bases lining up with TRBD1. The sample consisted of memory CD4+ T cells sorted from blood. As to subset: CD45RA-negative fraction. This CDR3 is CASSSGQTNEKLFF. The CDR3 nucleotides read TGCGCCAGCAGCTCGGGACAGACTAATGAAAAACTGTTTTTT.